This passage covers 9 T cell receptor beta chains from one sample sequenced in a study of glioma-infiltrating T cells after dendritic cell vaccination listed by TCRdb under 2016. To prepare the library, the immunoSEQ multiplex PCR assay was applied. This immuneACCESS table, as held by TCRdb, lists in-frame sequences with V and J called but not all clones. Of the missing ones, under half trace to an unresolved V gene in checked studies; the others have no known cause. The table for this sample lists tens of thousands of clones; approximately 90% of them were counted only once. The top ten constitute approximately 2.9% of the sample. Material: blood, obtained before dendritic cell vaccination. These receptors all come from a human donor with glioblastoma.

The chain employs TRBV4-2 and TRBJ2-2; D not resolved. Germline V gene lookup returns CDR1 LGHNA and CDR2 YNFKEQ. The CDR3 is made up of 13 amino acids. V was cut by 1 base and J by 7 bases, with 7 bases left in between. CDR3 residues: CASSQGERGELFF. CDR3 coding DNA: TGTGCCAGCAGCCAAGGTGAGCGCGGGGAGCTGTTTTTT.

The table lists this clone with a count of one. This chain joins TRBV5-4 and TRBJ1-2, with TRBD1 matching 8 bases. V lost 0 bases and J lost 12; bases outside the gene matches: 10. From germline, CDR1 is SGHNT and CDR2 YYREEE (reference sequence). The CDR3 loop spans 14 amino acids. The CDR3 region has the DNA TGTGCCAGCAGCTTGGGGGGACAGGTGGAAGGCCACACCTTC. Translating gives CASSLGGQVEGHTF.

The J gene is TRBJ2-4, the V gene TRBV7-8; tentative D call: TRBD1 (6 bases). V lost 5 bases and J 12 bases, leaving 20 bases between the germline ends. Per germline, CDR1 SGHVS and CDR2 FQNEAQ. The CDR3 is 14 residues long. The CDR3 reads CASSPLEGVGSQYF. Here the CDR3 DNA reads TGTGCCAGCAGCCCTTTAGAGGGGGTTGGGAGTCAGTACTTC.

The J gene is TRBJ2-3, the V gene TRBV5-4; TRBD2 agrees at 8 bases. V was pared by 4 bases and J by 2 bases, with 9 bases of the junction left unmatched. The V gene's germline CDR1 is SGHNT and CDR2 YYREEE (reference sequence). The CDR3 is 16 amino acids. Written as DNA, the CDR3 is TGTGCCAGCAGCCCCCCGCCGGGAGGGCCCACAGATACGCAGTATTTT. This sequence encodes CASSPPPGGPTDTQYF. The full variable domain, its missing parts supplied by reference TRBV5-4 and TRBJ2-3, is ETGVTQSPTHLIKTRGQQVTLRCSSQSGHNTVSWYQQALGQGPQFIFQYYREEENGRGNFPPRFSGLQFPNYSSELNVNALELDDSALYLCASSPPPGGPTDTQYFGPGTRLTVL.

The chain carries TRBV20-1 and TRBJ1-1; weak D call: TRBD1 (6 bases). The germline CDR1 and CDR2 sequences are DFQATT and SNEGSKA (reference sequence). Trimming took off 5 bases at V and 5 bases at J, with 9 bases between the two ends. The CDR3 consists of 11 residues. The CDR3 DNA follows: TGCAGTGCTCAGGGGTGGACTGAAGCTTTCTTT. It yields the protein CSAQGWTEAFF.

The chain carries TRBV18 and TRBJ2-7; 10 bases map to TRBD1. Trimming cost V 1 base and J 1 base; bases outside gene matches: 4. This CDR3 is 16 amino acids long. CDR1 KGHSH and CDR2 LQKENI come from the germline V gene. In nucleotides, the CDR3 is TGTGCCAGCTCACCACGGGACAGGGGCCAATCCTACGAGCAGTACTTC. It specifies CASSPRDRGQSYEQYF.

The chain carries TRBV6-6 and TRBJ1-1, with 7 positions matching TRBD1. The germline V gene encodes CDR1 MNHNY and CDR2 SVGAGI (reference sequence). Germline trimming cut 7 bases from V and 7 bases from J; bases unmatched to any gene: 9. This CDR3 region has 13 residues. DNA of the CDR3: TGTGCCAGCACACAGGGGCCCCCTTTTGAAGCTTTCTTT. Amino acid sequence: CASTQGPPFEAFF.

The rearrangement uses TRBV19 and TRBJ1-2, with D tentatively TRBD1 (5 bases). V lost 5 bases to trimming and J lost 6 bases, with 13 bases between them. The germline V gene has CDR1 LNHDA and CDR2 SQIVND (reference sequence). The length of the CDR3 is 13 residues. CDR3 sequence: CASSHILGHGYTF. The CDR3 region has the DNA TGTGCCAGTAGTCACATCTTGGGGCATGGCTACACCTTC.

J is TRBJ1-5 and V is TRBV21-1. TRBV21-1 corresponds to a pseudogene. This CDR3 has 14 amino acids. Written as DNA, the CDR3 is TGTGCCATTGCGCCCGCAGGGAGGGATCAGCCCCAGCATTTT. Its translation is CAIAPAGRDQPQHF.